The clone carrying this TCR beta chain was picked up a small number of times. These data come from a study of blood T cells in healthy people across ages. Germline assignment: CDR1 SNHLY and CDR2 FYNNEI. Between the trimmed V and J ends, which lost 9 bases and 2 bases, there was a span of 12 bases. The CDR3 consists of 13 residues. With a J-beta primer mix and a sample-barcoded 5' primer, a second PCR ran about 7 to 12 cycles. TCRdb processed the 5' RACE reads anew with MiXCR; each CDR3 protein has one entry. The sample holds about 720,000 distinct CDR3 sequences; roughly 25% are singletons and the top ten take 3% to 4%. This sample was shared with a second study, whose subject was T cells of mothers and their children.

The J gene is TRBJ2-3, the V gene TRBV2; D is possibly TRBD1 (5 bases). The specimen sequenced was blood. This sequence was found in a boy between 10 and 17 years old in good health. The CDR3 coding sequence is TGTGCCAGACAGGTATTCAACACAGATACGCAGTATTTT. The encoded protein is CARQVFNTDTQYF. Using reference TRBV2 and TRBJ2-3 for the parts outside the CDR3, the full variable domain is EPEVTQTPSHQVTQMGQEVILRCVPISNHLYFYWYRQILGQKVEFLVSFYNNEISEKSEIFDDQFSVERPDGSNFTLKIRSTKLEDSAMYFCARQVFNTDTQYFGPGTRLTVL.